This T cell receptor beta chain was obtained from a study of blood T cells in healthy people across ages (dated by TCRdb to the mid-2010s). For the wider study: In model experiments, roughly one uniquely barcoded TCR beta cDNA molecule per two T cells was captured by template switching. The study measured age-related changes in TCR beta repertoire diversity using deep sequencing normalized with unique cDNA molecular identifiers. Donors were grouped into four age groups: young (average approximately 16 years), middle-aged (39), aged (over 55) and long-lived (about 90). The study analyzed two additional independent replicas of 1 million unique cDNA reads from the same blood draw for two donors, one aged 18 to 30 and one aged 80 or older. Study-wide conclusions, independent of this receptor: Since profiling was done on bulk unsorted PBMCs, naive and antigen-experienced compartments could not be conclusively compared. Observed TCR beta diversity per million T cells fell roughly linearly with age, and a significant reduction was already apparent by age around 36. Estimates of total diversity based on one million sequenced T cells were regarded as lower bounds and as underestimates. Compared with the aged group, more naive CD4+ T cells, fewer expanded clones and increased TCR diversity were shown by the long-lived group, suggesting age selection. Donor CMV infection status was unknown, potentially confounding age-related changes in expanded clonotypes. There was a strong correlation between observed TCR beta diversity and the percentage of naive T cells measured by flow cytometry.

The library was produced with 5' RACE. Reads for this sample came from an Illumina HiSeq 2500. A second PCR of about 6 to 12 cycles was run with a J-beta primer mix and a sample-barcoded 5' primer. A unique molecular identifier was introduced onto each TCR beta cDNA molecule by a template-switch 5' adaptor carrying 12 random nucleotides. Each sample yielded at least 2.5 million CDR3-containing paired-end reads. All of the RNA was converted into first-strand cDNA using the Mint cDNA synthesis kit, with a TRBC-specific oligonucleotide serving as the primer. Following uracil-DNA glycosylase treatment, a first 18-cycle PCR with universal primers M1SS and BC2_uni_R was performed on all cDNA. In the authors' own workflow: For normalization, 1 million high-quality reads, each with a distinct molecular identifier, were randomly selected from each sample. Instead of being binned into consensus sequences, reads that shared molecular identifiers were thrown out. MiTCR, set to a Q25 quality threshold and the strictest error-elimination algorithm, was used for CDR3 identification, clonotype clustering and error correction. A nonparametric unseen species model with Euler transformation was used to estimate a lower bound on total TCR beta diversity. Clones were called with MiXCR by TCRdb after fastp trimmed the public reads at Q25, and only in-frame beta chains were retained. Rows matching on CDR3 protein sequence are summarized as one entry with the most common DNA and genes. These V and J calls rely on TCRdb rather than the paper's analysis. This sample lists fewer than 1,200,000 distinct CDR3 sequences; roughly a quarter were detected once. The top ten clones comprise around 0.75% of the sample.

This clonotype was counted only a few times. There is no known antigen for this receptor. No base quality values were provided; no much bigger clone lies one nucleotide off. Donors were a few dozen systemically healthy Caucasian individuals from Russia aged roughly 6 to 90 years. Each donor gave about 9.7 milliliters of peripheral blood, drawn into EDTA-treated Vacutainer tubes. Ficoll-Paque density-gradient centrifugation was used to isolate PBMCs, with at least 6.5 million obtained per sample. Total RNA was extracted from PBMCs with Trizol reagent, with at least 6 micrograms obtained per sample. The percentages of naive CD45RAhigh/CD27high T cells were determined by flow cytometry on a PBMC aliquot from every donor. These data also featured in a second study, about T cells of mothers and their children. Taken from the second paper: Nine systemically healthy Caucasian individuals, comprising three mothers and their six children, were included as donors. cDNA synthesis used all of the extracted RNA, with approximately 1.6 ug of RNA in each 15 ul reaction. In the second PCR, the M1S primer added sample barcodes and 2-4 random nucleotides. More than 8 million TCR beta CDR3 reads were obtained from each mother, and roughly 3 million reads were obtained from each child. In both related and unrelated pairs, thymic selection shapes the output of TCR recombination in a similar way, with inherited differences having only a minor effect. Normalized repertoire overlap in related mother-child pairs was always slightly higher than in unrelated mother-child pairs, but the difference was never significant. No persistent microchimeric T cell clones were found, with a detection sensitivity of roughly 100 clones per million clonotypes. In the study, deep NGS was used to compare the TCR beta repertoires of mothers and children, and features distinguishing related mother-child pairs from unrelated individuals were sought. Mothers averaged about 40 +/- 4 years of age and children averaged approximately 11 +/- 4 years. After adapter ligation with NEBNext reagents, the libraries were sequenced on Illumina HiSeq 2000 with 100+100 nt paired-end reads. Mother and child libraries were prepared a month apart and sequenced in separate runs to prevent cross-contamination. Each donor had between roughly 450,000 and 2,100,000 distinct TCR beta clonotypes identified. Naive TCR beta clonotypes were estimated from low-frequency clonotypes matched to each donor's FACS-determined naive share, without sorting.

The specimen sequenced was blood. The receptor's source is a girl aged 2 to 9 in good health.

The CDR3 region: CASSSWAGGRINSPLHF. The DNA sequence is TGTGCCAGCAGCTCTTGGGCCGGGGGCCGGATTAATTCACCCCTCCACTTT. The chain is assembled from TRBV7-9 and TRBJ1-6, and perhaps TRBD1 as D gene, on 6 matching bases. The germline V gene encodes CDR1 SEHNR and CDR2 FQNEAQ (reference sequence). A distance of 19 bases separates the germline ends of V and J, which lose 4 bases and 6 bases respectively. The CDR3 measures 17 amino acids from cysteine to phenylalanine. Kept here is only the CDR3 DNA, which spans 51 bases and is read in frame from base 1.